The clone carrying this T cell receptor beta chain was detected a few times. RNA transcripts provided the template for amplifying TCR beta CDR3 regions. The workflow started with a first-round RT-PCR run with HTBI primers and then moved on to a second-round multiplex PCR. TCRdb analysed the multiplex PCR reads with MiXCR anew, one entry per CDR3 protein. This table holds roughly 410,000 distinct CDR3 sequences, 15% found once. This specimen comes from a study of Graves' ophthalmopathy and Graves' hyperthyroidism. Sequencing was performed on peripheral blood. This clonotype was obtained from a woman between 18 and 29 years old with stable Graves' hyperthyroidism.

This CDR3 reads CASSFPGIAYNSPLHF. DNA for the CDR3: TGTGCCAGCAGTTTTCCGGGGATCGCCTATAATTCACCCCTCCACTTT. The chain combines TRBV28 with TRBJ1-6; D not certain. From germline, CDR1 is MDHEN and CDR2 SYDVKM. The CDR3 covers 16 residues. V lost 3 bases and J 2 bases, leaving 11 bases between the germline ends.